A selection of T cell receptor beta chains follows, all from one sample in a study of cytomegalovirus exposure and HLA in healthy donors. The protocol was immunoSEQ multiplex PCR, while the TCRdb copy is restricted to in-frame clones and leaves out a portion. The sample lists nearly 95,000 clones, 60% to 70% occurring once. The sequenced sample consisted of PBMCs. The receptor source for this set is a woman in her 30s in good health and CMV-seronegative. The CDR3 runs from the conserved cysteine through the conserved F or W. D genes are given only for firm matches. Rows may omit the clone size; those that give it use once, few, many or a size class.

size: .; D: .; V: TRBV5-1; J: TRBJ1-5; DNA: TGCGCCAGCAGCTTGGAGGGCAGGGACAATCAGCCCCAGCATTTT; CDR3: CASSLEGRDNQPQHF
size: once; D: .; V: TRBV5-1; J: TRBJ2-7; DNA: TGCGCCAGCGGCTTACAGTCTGGCGTTAGCTCCTACGAGCAGTACTTC; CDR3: CASGLQSGVSSYEQYF
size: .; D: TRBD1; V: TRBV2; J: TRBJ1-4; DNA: TGTGCCAGCCGCAGGGGGCTGAATGAAAAACTGTTTTTT; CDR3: CASRRGLNEKLFF
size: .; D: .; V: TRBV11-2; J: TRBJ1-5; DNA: TGTGCCAGCAGCGCGGGACGGATAAATCAGCCCCAGCATTTT; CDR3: CASSAGRINQPQHF
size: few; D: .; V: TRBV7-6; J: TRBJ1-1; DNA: TGTGCCAGCAGCTTATCCCAGGGTAATTCTGAAGCTTTCTTT; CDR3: CASSLSQGNSEAFF
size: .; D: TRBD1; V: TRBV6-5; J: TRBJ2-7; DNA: TGTGCCAGCAGTTACTTCCCTCGGACAGGGGGCGACGAGCAGTACTTC; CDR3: CASSYFPRTGGDEQYF
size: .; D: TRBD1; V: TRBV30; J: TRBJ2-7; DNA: TGTGCCTCTGGACAGGGGTCCCACGAGCAGTACTTC; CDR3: CASGQGSHEQYF
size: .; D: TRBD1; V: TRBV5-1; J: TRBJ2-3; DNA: TGCGCCAGCAGCGCCGGACAGGGAAGATCGGATACGCAGTATTTT; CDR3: CASSAGQGRSDTQYF
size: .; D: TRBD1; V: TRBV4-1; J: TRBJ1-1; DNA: TGCGCCAGCAGCCAAGACAGACAGGGGGTCACTGAAGCTTTCTTT; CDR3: CASSQDRQGVTEAFF
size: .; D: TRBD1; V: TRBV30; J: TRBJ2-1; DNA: TGTGCCTGGAGCTCCGGGACAGGACGCTACAATGAGCAGTTCTTC; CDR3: CAWSSGTGRYNEQFF
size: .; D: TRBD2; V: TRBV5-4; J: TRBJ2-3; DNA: TGTGCCAGCAGCTTGGCTGTAGCGGGGGATACGCAGTATTTT; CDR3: CASSLAVAGDTQYF
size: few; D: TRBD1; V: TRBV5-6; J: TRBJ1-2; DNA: TGTGCCAGCAGCTTCGACAGGGGGCATGGCTACACCTTC; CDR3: CASSFDRGHGYTF
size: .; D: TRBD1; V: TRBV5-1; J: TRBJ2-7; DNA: TGCGCCAGCAGCTCGGGACAGGGCAACGAGCAGTACTTC; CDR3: CASSSGQGNEQYF
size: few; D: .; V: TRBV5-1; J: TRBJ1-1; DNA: TGCGCCAGCAGCTTTACTGTGCAGGGCACTGAAGCTTTCTTT; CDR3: CASSFTVQGTEAFF
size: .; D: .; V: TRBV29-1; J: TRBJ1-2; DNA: TGCAGCGTTGACGTTTTAGGGGACTACACCTTC; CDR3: CSVDVLGDYTF
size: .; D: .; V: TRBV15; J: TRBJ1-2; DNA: TGTGCCACCAGCAGAGATGGGGGCGGGCATGGCTACACCTTC; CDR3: CATSRDGGGHGYTF
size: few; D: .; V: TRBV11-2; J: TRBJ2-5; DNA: TGTGCCAGCAGCCTACCCCGAGGACAAGAGACCCAGTACTTC; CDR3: CASSLPRGQETQYF
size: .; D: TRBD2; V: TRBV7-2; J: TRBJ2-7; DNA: TGTGCCAGCAGCTTAAGCCGAGCGGGAGGGTACGAGCAGTACTTC; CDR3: CASSLSRAGGYEQYF
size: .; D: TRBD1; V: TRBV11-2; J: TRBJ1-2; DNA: TGTGCCAGCAGCTCTACAGGGGGCCTCTATGGCTACACCTTC; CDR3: CASSSTGGLYGYTF
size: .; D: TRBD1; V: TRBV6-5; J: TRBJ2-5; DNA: TGTGCCAGCAGTTACGGCACAGGGGGTTGGGAGACCCAGTACTTC; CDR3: CASSYGTGGWETQYF
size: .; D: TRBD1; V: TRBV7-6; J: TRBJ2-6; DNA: TGTGCCAGCAGCACGCCAAATAGGGACAGGCCAACCTCTGGGGCCAACGTCCTGACTTTC; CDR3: CASSTPNRDRPTSGANVLTF
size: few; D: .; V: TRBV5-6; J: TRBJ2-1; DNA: TGTGCCAGCAGCGTGAGAACAGGATCGGTGCAGTTCTTC; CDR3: CASSVRTGSVQFF
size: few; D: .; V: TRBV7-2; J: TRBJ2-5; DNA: TGTGCCAGCAGCTTAGAGGAGGCCCAGTACTTC; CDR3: CASSLEEAQYF
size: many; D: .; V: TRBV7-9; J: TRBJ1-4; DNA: TGTGCCAGCAGCTTAGGTCGAGAAAATAATGAAAAACTGTTTTTT; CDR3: CASSLGRENNEKLFF
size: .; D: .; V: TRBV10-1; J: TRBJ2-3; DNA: TGCGCCAGCAGTGAGACTCCAGGGGGGCGAGATACGCAGTATTTT; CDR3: CASSETPGGRDTQYF
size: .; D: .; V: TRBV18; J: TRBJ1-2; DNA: TGTGCCAGCTCACCAAACGTCGGAGGTCTGTACTATGGCTACACCTTC; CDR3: CASSPNVGGLYYGYTF
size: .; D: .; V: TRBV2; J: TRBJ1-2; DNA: TGTGCCAGCTCCGAGTCTATAGGGGCACACTATGGCTACACCTTC; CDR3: CASSESIGAHYGYTF
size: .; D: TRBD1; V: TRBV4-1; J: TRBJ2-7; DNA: TGCGCCAGCAGCCAATCGGGACAGTTCTACGAGCAGTACTTC; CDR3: CASSQSGQFYEQYF
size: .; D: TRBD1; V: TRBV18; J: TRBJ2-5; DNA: TGTGCCAGCTCACCCCAAACAGCAGGGGGCGGACAAGAGACCCAGTACTTC; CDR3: CASSPQTAGGGQETQYF
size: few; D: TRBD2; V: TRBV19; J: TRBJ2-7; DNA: TGTGCCAGTAGTATGAAAAGCGGGGGGGCCTACGAGCAGTACTTC; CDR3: CASSMKSGGAYEQYF
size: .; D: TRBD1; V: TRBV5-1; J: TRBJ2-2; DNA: TGCGCCAGCAGCTTACCCCGGGACAGGGAATACACCGGGGAGCTGTTTTTT; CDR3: CASSLPRDREYTGELFF
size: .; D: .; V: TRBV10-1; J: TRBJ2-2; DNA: TGCGCCAGCAGTCCAGGGGTGACCGGGGAGCTGTTTTTT; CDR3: CASSPGVTGELFF
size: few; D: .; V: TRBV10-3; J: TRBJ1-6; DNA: TGTGCCACCAAACCTCAGGGTAACAATTCACCCCTCCACTTT; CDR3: CATKPQGNNSPLHF